This TCR beta chain came from a study of shared clonotypes between healthy human individuals. The CDR3 has 15 residues. Trimming shortened V by 0 bases and J by 0 bases, and 6 bases separated the two germline ends. Looked up from germline, CDR1 is SGHDT and CDR2 is YYEEEE. CD8 cells regarded as naive lacked CD45RO, were positively chosen for CCR7, and omitted terminally differentiated effector memory CD45RA+ cells. TCRdb's table, derived via immunoSEQ multiplex PCR, lists solely in-frame clones and lacks some. The sample has around 2,000,000 clones, about 95% seen once. The receptor comes from a man aged 18 to 30 in good health. The chain recombines TRBV5-6 with TRBJ1-4; the D is unclear. Sequenced: naive CD8+ T cells sorted from blood. The CDR3 nucleotides are TGTGCCAGCAGCTTGGCGGCGGCAACTAATGAAAAACTGTTTTTT. This codes for CASSLAAATNEKLFF.